This T cell receptor (beta chain) was captured in a study of vaccination effects on CD4 cells after COVID-19. In the case of this clone: Its cognate antigen is unknown.

The study's findings and limits: Just 1 of 255 vaccine-induced clones in healthy recipients was cross-reactive.

Profiled with immunoSEQ multiplex PCR; TCRdb holds only in-frame clones, not every one. This table has about 30,000 clones, roughly 76% appearing once. In the ViraFEST assay, antigen-specific CD4+ clonotypes were identified by expansion after peptide-pool stimulation. Following 10 days of culture, CD4+ T cells were isolated. Participants got two doses of BNT162b2 or mRNA-1273 vaccine. Nobody among the vaccine recipients had prior SARS-CoV-2 infection (nucleocapsid antibodies were negative). After around 2 million PBMC were placed in each well, they were cultured with about 10 IU/ml IL-2 and about 10 ug/ml peptides. At days 3 and 7, half of the medium was exchanged for IL-2 medium. Losses at the gene ends were 0 bases for V and 4 bases for J; bases not matched to a gene: 4. CDR1 is SGDLS, CDR2 YYNGEE, per germline. The CDR3 covers 17 residues.

The clonotype was recovered from a human donor who received a COVID-19 vaccine. Some clones in this sample may be carry-over from other donors' samples. This specimen was CD4+ T cells from PBMCs cultured with SARS-CoV-2 spike peptides, taken after COVID-19 vaccination. The chain combines TRBV9 with TRBJ2-6; 10 bases match TRBD1. The CDR3 sequence: CASSVAGQGLGANVLTF. CDR3 DNA: TGTGCCAGCAGCGTAGCGGGACAGGGGTTAGGGGCCAACGTCCTGACTTTC.